Below, 22 T cell receptor beta chains from the same sample are listed, as sequenced in a study of lymphopenia after photon versus proton radiotherapy. Sequencing was performed with immunoSEQ multiplex PCR; in TCRdb, only in-frame clones are kept and a portion is missing. In the table there are roughly 38,000 clones, roughly 90% of which are singletons. Sequenced here: peripheral blood, sampled from a patient treated with photon-based radiotherapy. All receptors derive from a man aged 55-75 years with cholangiocarcinoma.

The chain has TRBV28 and TRBJ2-2, with 9 bases fitting TRBD1. This CDR3 contains 15 residues. The J segment lost 7 bases and the V segment lost 5 bases, leaving 8 bases of the junction unmatched. In germline, CDR1 is MDHEN, CDR2 SYDVKM. Here the CDR3 reads CASSPRTGEVGELFF. The CDR3 DNA reads as TGTGCCAGCAGTCCTCGGACAGGGGAAGTCGGGGAGCTGTTTTTT.

V and J are TRBV2 and TRBJ1-1; D is undetermined. The V end lost 5 bases, the J end lost 1 base, and 11 bases lay between the germline ends. The germline CDR1 and CDR2 sequences are SNHLY and FYNNEI. The CDR3 totals 14 residues. CDR3 DNA sequence: TGTGCCAGCAGTCCCGACGGCCCGAACACTGAAGCTTTCTTT. Protein sequence: CASSPDGPNTEAFF. Variable domain in full (rest from reference TRBV2 and TRBJ1-1): EPEVTQTPSHQVTQMGQEVILRCVPISNHLYFYWYRQILGQKVEFLVSFYNNEISEKSEIFDDQFSVERPDGSNFTLKIRSTKLEDSAMYFCASSPDGPNTEAFFGQGTRLTVV.

The V gene is TRBV21-1, the J gene TRBJ2-7; no DNA check was done on the table's D call, TRBD1. TRBV21-1 is a pseudogene. This CDR3 is built from 14 residues. This CDR3 is CASSSWTPMYEQYF. CDR3 coding DNA: TGTGCCAGCAGCAGCTGGACACCGATGTACGAGCAGTACTTC.

V gene TRBV2 combines with J gene TRBJ2-5, with 8 bases identical to TRBD2. After removal of 6 bases from V and 2 bases from J, the junction contained 11 bases not matched to a gene. This CDR3 spans 16 amino acids. From germline, CDR1 is SNHLY and CDR2 FYNNEI. CDR3 region: CASRTSTGGPQETQYF. CDR3 nucleotide sequence: TGTGCCAGCAGAACTTCGACGGGAGGGCCTCAAGAGACCCAGTACTTC.

The chain couples TRBV19 to TRBJ1-5; maybe TRBD1 (6 bases). V was shortened by 3 bases and J by 6 bases, with 18 bases between the two germline ends. The CDR3 contains 16 residues. Germline V gene data show CDR1 as LNHDA and CDR2 as SQIVND (reference sequence). CDR3 coding DNA: TGTGCCAGTAGTATCGGCCAGGGGATCTCCAGTCAGCCCCAGCATTTT. Its protein product is CASSIGQGISSQPQHF.

CDR3 nucleotide sequence: TGTGCCAGCAGCCAAAATGGACCGGTAGCTGGAAACACCATATATTTT. Its translation is CASSQNGPVAGNTIYF. The chain combines TRBV7-2 with TRBJ1-3; D unclear. V was clipped by 5 bases and J by 2 bases, with 16 bases between them. The CDR3 is made up of 16 amino acids. Germline CDR1 is SGHTA and CDR2 is FQGNSA. Combining the CDR3 with reference TRBV7-2 and TRBJ1-3 gives the whole variable domain GAGVSQSPSNKVTEKGKDVELRCDPISGHTALYWYRQSLGQGLEFLIYFQGNSAPDKSGLPSDRFSAERTGGSVSTLTIQRTQQEDSAVYLCASSQNGPVAGNTIYFGEGSWLTVV.

This chain joins TRBV5-1 and TRBJ1-2; D gene unclear. The CDR3 is 13 amino acids. With 0 bases removed from V and 3 bases from J, the gap between germline ends came to 6 bases. Germline values: CDR1 SGHRS, CDR2 YFSETQ. CDR3 sequence reads: CASSLALDYGYTF. Written as DNA, the CDR3 is TGCGCCAGCAGCTTGGCTTTAGACTATGGCTACACCTTC.

The J gene is TRBJ1-5, the V gene TRBV7-2, with a weak D call TRBD1 (6 bases). CDR1 and CDR2 (germline): SGHTA, FQGNSA. V shed 6 bases and J shed 8 bases, with 17 bases lying between them. The CDR3 is 14 residues long. CDR3 coding DNA: TGTGCCAGCAGTCCCCGGGGGGCTAGGGAGCCCCAGCATTTT. Protein sequence: CASSPRGAREPQHF.

The chain carries TRBV6-1 and TRBJ2-5; 8 positions agree with TRBD1. CDR1 is MNHNS and CDR2 is SASEGT in the germline V gene. Unmatched junction bases numbered 10, after V lost 2 bases and J lost 5 bases. The CDR3 covers 16 residues. Here the CDR3 DNA reads TGTGCCAGCAGTGAAATGGCGACAGGGGCAGTTGAGACCCAGTACTTC. It specifies CASSEMATGAVETQYF.

The V and J genes are TRBV18 and TRBJ1-1; D not resolved. V was pared by 2 bases and J by 1 base, with 8 bases between. This CDR3 region has 14 residues. Germline V CDR1 and CDR2: KGHSH, LQKENI. In DNA form, the CDR3 reads TGTGCCAGCTCACCAGCGCTCGGGAACACTGAAGCTTTCTTT. Translated: CASSPALGNTEAFF. The variable domain in full, completed from reference TRBV18 and TRBJ1-1, reads NAGVMQNPRHLVRRRGQEARLRCSPMKGHSHVYWYRQLPEEGLKFMVYLQKENIIDESGMPKERFSAEFPKEGPSILRIQQVVRGDSAAYFCASSPALGNTEAFFGQGTRLTVV.

The rearrangement joins TRBV29-1 to TRBJ2-7; D remains unclear. CDR1 SQVTM and CDR2 ANQGSEA come from the germline V gene. CDR3 length: 13 amino acids. Trimming stripped 4 bases from V and 3 bases from J, with 13 bases between. The CDR3 sequence is CSVGPRTLYEQYF. The CDR3 coding sequence is TGCAGCGTTGGACCGAGGACCCTCTACGAGCAGTACTTC.

The chain joins TRBV5-8 to TRBJ2-1; 13 bases map to TRBD2. Germline CDR1 is SGHTS and CDR2 is YDEGEE. The V gene end was trimmed by 5 bases and the J gene end by 6 bases; junction bases not matched to a gene: 8. This CDR3 has 16 residues. The DNA of the CDR3 is TGTGCCAGCAGGAGACTAGCGGGGGGCCTGGGCAATGAGCAGTTCTTC. Translation gives CASRRLAGGLGNEQFF.

The CDR3 here is CASSPGWWGENTGELFF. The CDR3, as DNA: TGTGCCAGCAGCCCGGGCTGGTGGGGGGAAAACACCGGGGAGCTGTTTTTT. The V call is TRBV11-2, the J call TRBJ2-2; D is possibly TRBD2 (6 bases). The CDR3 sequence is 17 residues long. The V and J ends lost 5 bases and 2 bases respectively, with 18 bases between them. In germline, CDR1 is SGHAT, CDR2 FQNNGV.

This clone was picked up one time. The CDR3 is CAISSRSGEAADTQYF. In DNA form, the CDR3 reads TGTGCCATCAGTTCACGCTCAGGGGAAGCGGCAGATACGCAGTATTTT. The rearrangement uses TRBV10-3 and TRBJ2-3, with a weak D call TRBD1 (6 bases). The germline gives CDR1 ENHRY, CDR2 SYGVKD. V lost 5 bases and J 4 bases, leaving 19 bases between the germline ends. The CDR3 length is 16 residues.

The gene calls are TRBV29-1 and TRBJ1-2, with D maybe TRBD1 (5 bases). CDR1 and CDR2 from the germline V gene are SQVTM and ANQGSEA. Trimming took off 5 bases at V and 3 bases at J, with 13 bases between the two ends. The CDR3 is 13 amino acids. The CDR3 here is CSVRQGGYYGYTF. Here the CDR3 DNA reads TGCAGCGTTCGTCAGGGAGGATACTATGGCTACACCTTC.

This chain uses TRBV6-5 with TRBJ1-2; a possible D gene is TRBD1 (6 bases). V was clipped by 4 bases and J by 4 bases, with 19 bases between them. The CDR3 loop spans 16 amino acids. Looked up from germline, CDR1 is MNHEY and CDR2 is SVGAGI. CDR3 in amino acids: CASSSTGGRYRYGYTF. The CDR3 DNA sequence: TGTGCCAGCAGTTCTACCGGGGGGCGCTATCGCTATGGCTACACCTTC.

The chain is built from TRBV6-5 and TRBJ1-6, with TRBD1 matching 8 bases. Unmatched junction bases numbered 7, after V lost 6 bases and J lost 9 bases. The CDR3 sequence is 14 residues long. From germline, CDR1 is MNHEY and CDR2 SVGAGI. The DNA for the CDR3 is TGTGCCAGCAGGAAACTGGACAGGGCTTCACCCCTCCACTTT. Protein sequence: CASRKLDRASPLHF.

The CDR3 DNA reads TGTGCCAGCAGCTCCCGGACTAGCCCCGCCGGGGAGCTGTTTTTT. Protein product: CASSSRTSPAGELFF. V gene TRBV5-5 combines with J gene TRBJ2-2; 8 positions match TRBD2. Germline V gives CDR1 SGHKS, CDR2 YYEKEE (reference sequence). V shed 3 bases, J shed 6 bases, and the junction held 7 bases outside the gene matches. The CDR3 has 15 residues.

The V gene is TRBV5-1, the J gene TRBJ2-7; 7 bases agree with TRBD2. The CDR3 runs to 14 residues. Germline assignment: CDR1 SGHRS and CDR2 YFSETQ. Trimming took 4 bases from V and 2 from J; bases not matched to a gene: 6. CDR3 sequence (DNA): TGCGCCAGCAGCACTCGGGACTACACCTACGAGCAGTACTTC. Protein: CASSTRDYTYEQYF.

The CDR3 DNA is TGTGCCAGCAGCCTTAGGCTAGCGGAAGAGACCCAGTACTTC. Encoded protein: CASSLRLAEETQYF. V usage is TRBV11-3 and J usage is TRBJ2-5; 7 positions match TRBD2. The V gene end was trimmed by 5 bases and the J gene end by 3 bases; junction bases not matched to a gene: 6. Germline V gives CDR1 SGHNT, CDR2 YENEEA. The CDR3 extends over 14 amino acids. Combining the CDR3 with reference TRBV11-3 and TRBJ2-5 gives the whole variable domain EAGVVQSPRYKIIEKKQPVAFWCNPISGHNTLYWYLQNLGQGPELLIRYENEEAVDDSQLPKDRFSAERLKGVDSTLKIQPAELGDSAVYLCASSLRLAEETQYFGPGTRLLVL.

The CDR3 reads CASSPGDTQYF. The CDR3 DNA is TGTGCCAGCAGCCCCGGGGATACGCAGTATTTT. The chain has TRBV9 and TRBJ2-3; D unclear. The V gene lost 4 bases and the J gene lost 6 bases, with 6 bases spanning the gap. The length of the CDR3 is 11 residues. Germline CDR1 SGDLS, CDR2 YYNGEE.

The chain has TRBV18 and TRBJ2-1, with a tentative D call TRBD1 (6 bases). The V gene lost 3 bases and the J gene lost 4 bases, with 16 bases spanning the gap. This CDR3 has 16 amino acids. Germline V CDR1 and CDR2: KGHSH, LQKENI. The DNA for the CDR3 is TGTGCCAGCTCACCCCTCATGAAGGGGGTTTACAATGAGCAGTTCTTC. Protein: CASSPLMKGVYNEQFF.